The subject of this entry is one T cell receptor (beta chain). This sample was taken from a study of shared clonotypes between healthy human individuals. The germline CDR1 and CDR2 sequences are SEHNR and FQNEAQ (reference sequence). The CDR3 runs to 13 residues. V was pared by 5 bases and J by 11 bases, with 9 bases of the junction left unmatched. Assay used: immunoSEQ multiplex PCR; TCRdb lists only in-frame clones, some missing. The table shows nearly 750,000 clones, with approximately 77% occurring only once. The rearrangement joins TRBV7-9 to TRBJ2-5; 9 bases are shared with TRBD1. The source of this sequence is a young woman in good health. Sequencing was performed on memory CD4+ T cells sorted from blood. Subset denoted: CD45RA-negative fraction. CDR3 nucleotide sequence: TGTGCCAGCAGCCCTCTGGACAGGGGTATTCAGTACTTC. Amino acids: CASSPLDRGIQYF.